Below, 22 T cell receptor beta chains from the same sample are listed, as sequenced in a study of Graves' ophthalmopathy and Graves' hyperthyroidism. RNA transcripts were the source from which TCR beta CDR3 regions were amplified. HTBI-primed RT-PCR formed the first round, and a multiplex PCR formed the second. Each CDR3 protein is one row after TCRdb ran MiXCR on the multiplex PCR reads. The sample has approximately 500,000 distinct CDR3 sequences, 14% seen once; the top ten hold more than 8.5%. Sequenced material: blood. The receptors originated from a woman aged 25 to 39 with Graves' ophthalmopathy.

Many counts were recorded for this clonotype. The rearrangement joins TRBV12-3 or TRBV12-4 to TRBJ1-1; the D is unclear. The CDR3 covers 14 residues. Trimming cost V 3 bases and J 0 bases, with 8 bases left between them. The CDR3 loop is CASSFHTMNTEAFF. CDR3 sequence (DNA): TGTGCCAGCAGTTTTCACACTATGAACACTGAAGCTTTCTTT.

This clonotype was picked up many times. The V gene is TRBV5-1, the J gene TRBJ1-2; D perhaps matches TRBD1 (5 bases). This CDR3 has 12 residues. Germline V gives CDR1 SGHRS, CDR2 YFSETQ. Trimming took 9 bases from V and 0 from J, leaving 9 bases between them. The CDR3 spells CAISGANYGYTF. CDR3 in DNA: TGCGCCATTTCGGGGGCTAACTATGGCTACACCTTC.

This clonotype came up many times. The rearrangement uses TRBV7-3 and TRBJ1-1; D might be TRBD1 (5 bases). This CDR3 has 14 residues. The germline V gene encodes CDR1 SGHTA and CDR2 FQGTGA. V lost 5 bases, J lost 3 bases, and 13 bases lay in between. In nucleotides, the CDR3 is TGTGCCAGCAGCCTCGGGGCCTCCTACACTGAAGCTTTCTTT. Protein sequence: CASSLGASYTEAFF.

As concerns this clonotype: An end of the junction does not agree with germline; a read error may underlie this. The J gene is TRBJ2-7, the V gene TRBV7-9; 12 nucleotides align to TRBD1. CDR1 SEHNR and CDR2 FQNEAQ come from the germline V gene (reference sequence). The CDR3 totals 15 residues. This CDR3 is CASSIGTGGDYEQYF. CDR3 sequence (DNA): TGTGCCAGCAGCATAGGGACAGGGGGCGACTACGAGCAGTACTTT.

The V and J genes are TRBV27 and TRBJ1-1, with TRBD1 matching 9 bases. Per germline, CDR1 MNHEY and CDR2 SMNVEV (reference sequence). The CDR3 totals 13 residues. Trimming took 8 bases from V and 4 from J; bases not matched to a gene: 5. As DNA, the CDR3 is TGTGCCAGCTGGACAGGGGCGCGCACTGAAGCTTTCTTT. This codes for CASWTGARTEAFF.

This clonotype has at least ten counts. The chain combines TRBV20-1 with TRBJ1-2; tentative D call: TRBD1 (6 bases). V lost 0 bases to trimming and J lost 1 base, with 12 bases between them. CDR1 and CDR2 from the germline V gene are DFQATT and SNEGSKA (reference sequence). This CDR3 is 15 amino acids long. The CDR3 protein is CSARDHRVINYGYTF. In DNA form, the CDR3 reads TGCAGTGCTAGAGATCACAGGGTAATTAACTATGGCTACACCTTC.

This clonotype was seen ten or more times. V usage is TRBV6-1 and J usage is TRBJ2-7; 8 nucleotides align to TRBD2. Unmatched junction bases numbered 8, after V lost 6 bases and J lost 4 bases. The CDR3 spans 14 residues. Germline V gene sequence: CDR1 MNHNS, CDR2 SASEGT. The DNA of the CDR3 is TGTGCCAGCAGGGTTAGCGGGAATAGGTACGAGCAGTACTTC. It translates to CASRVSGNRYEQYF.

This clonotype was found many times. The chain uses TRBV7-2 and TRBJ1-2; no firm D call. CDR3 length: 13 amino acids. V was cut by 1 base and J by 3 bases, with 6 bases left in between. Germline assignment: CDR1 SGHTA and CDR2 FQGNSA. This CDR3 is CASSLGWDYGYTF. CDR3 nucleotides: TGTGCCAGCAGCTTAGGTTGGGACTATGGCTACACCTTC.

Comment on this clonotype: Possible read error: a much larger clone is one base away. V and J are TRBV9 and TRBJ1-6; a possible D gene is TRBD1 (5 bases). Germline assignment: CDR1 SGDLS and CDR2 YYNGEE. This CDR3 has 15 amino acids. This CDR3 reads CASSEGRTMNSHLHF. CDR3 nucleotide sequence: TGTGCCAGCAGCGAGGGCAGGACAATGAATTCACACCTCCACTTT.

This clonotype has at least ten counts. The chain's CDR3 is CASSLYGSGYGYTF. The CDR3 bases are TGTGCCAGCAGCTTATACGGGTCCGGCTATGGCTACACCTTC. The chain couples TRBV7-3 to TRBJ1-2; D uncertain. V shed 2 bases and J shed 4 bases, with 11 bases lying between them. The CDR3 contains 14 residues. From germline, CDR1 is SGHTA and CDR2 FQGTGA.

This clonotype was observed a few times. The rearrangement links TRBV2 to TRBJ1-3, with 7 bases matching TRBD1. The CDR3 is 16 residues long. The germline gives CDR1 SNHLY, CDR2 FYNNEI. The junction had 5 bases not matched to a gene; V was cut back by 3 bases and J by 0 bases. The CDR3 nucleotides are TGTGCCAGCAGTGAGGAAGGGGGCTTCTCTGGAAACACCATATATTTT. Residues: CASSEEGGFSGNTIYF.

This clonotype was found many times. The rearrangement joins TRBV6-5 to TRBJ2-5, with D possibly being TRBD1 or TRBD2 (5 bases each). Germline V CDR1 and CDR2: MNHEY, SVGAGI. The ends were cut back, 8 bases at V and 7 bases at J, with 14 bases in the middle. This CDR3 is 12 amino acids long. The CDR3 protein is CASRTTEGTQYF. The CDR3 DNA follows: TGTGCCAGCCGAACGACAGAGGGGACCCAGTACTTC.

This clonotype was detected many times. The J gene is TRBJ1-1, the V gene TRBV30, with 8 bases identical to TRBD1. CDR1 and CDR2 (germline): GTSNPN, SVGIG (reference sequence). V lost 2 bases, J lost 5 bases, and 10 bases stayed unmatched. This CDR3 comprises 15 residues. The CDR3 DNA is TGTGCCTGGAGTCTCGAGTTTACAGGGGGTACTGAAGCTTTCTTT. It translates to CAWSLEFTGGTEAFF. Complete variable domain (other parts from reference TRBV30 and TRBJ1-1): SQTIHQWPATLVQPVGSPLSLECTVEGTSNPNLYWYRQAAGRGLQLLFYSVGIGQISSEVPQNLSASRPQDRQFILSSKKLLLSDSGFYLCAWSLEFTGGTEAFFGQGTRLTVV.

In this sample, this clonotype turned up many times. This chain connects TRBV5-1 to TRBJ1-1; TRBD1 matches at 8 bases. The CDR3 spans 13 residues. V gave up 5 bases and J gave up 5 bases; unmatched junction bases: 5. Germline-derived CDR1 and CDR2 are SGHRS and YFSETQ. CDR3 nucleotides: TGCGCCAGCAGATCAGGGGGCAGGACTGAAGCTTTCTTT. Amino acid sequence: CASRSGGRTEAFF.

This clonotype turned up a few times. This chain links TRBV20-1 with TRBJ2-5, with 9 bases aligning to TRBD2. Germline V gene sequence: CDR1 DFQATT, CDR2 SNEGSKA (reference sequence). This CDR3 contains 14 residues. V dropped 2 bases and J dropped 4; count of bases not matched to a gene: 5. CDR3 residues: CSARRGGGGETQYF. DNA of the CDR3: TGCAGTGCTAGAAGGGGCGGGGGGGGAGAGACCCAGTACTTC.

In this sample, this clonotype turned up many times. The genes are TRBV19 and TRBJ1-1; TRBD1 might be the D (5 bases). V was pared by 4 bases and J by 1 base, with 7 bases between. Germline V gives CDR1 LNHDA, CDR2 SQIVND (reference sequence). The length of the CDR3 is 13 residues. Here the CDR3 reads CASSTDRNTEAFF. CDR3 nucleotides: TGTGCCAGTAGTACTGACAGGAACACTGAAGCTTTCTTT.

This clonotype was detected many times. A junction boundary mismatches the germline segment, possibly from a read error. This chain links TRBV6-2 or TRBV6-3 with TRBJ1-1; the D gene is possibly TRBD1 (5 bases). Germline loops: CDR1 MNHEY, CDR2 SVGEGT. This CDR3 region has 15 residues. CDR3 in DNA: TGTGCCAGCAGTGGCTCAGGCAGGGTGAAGACTGAAGCTTTCTTT. As protein: CASSGSGRVKTEAFF.

This clonotype has more than one count but fewer than ten. The gene calls are TRBV2 and TRBJ1-1; TRBD1 might be the D (5 bases). V lost 6 bases to trimming and J lost 6 bases, with 14 bases between them. This CDR3 spans 13 amino acids. Germline V gives CDR1 SNHLY, CDR2 FYNNEI. CDR3 loop: CASRGGIAPEAFF. Written as DNA, the CDR3 is TGTGCCAGCAGGGGGGGGATAGCTCCTGAAGCTTTCTTT. The complete variable domain, with remaining parts taken from reference TRBV2 and TRBJ1-1, reads EPEVTQTPSHQVTQMGQEVILRCVPISNHLYFYWYRQILGQKVEFLVSFYNNEISEKSEIFDDQFSVERPDGSNFTLKIRSTKLEDSAMYFCASRGGIAPEAFFGQGTRLTVV.

The gene calls are TRBV5-1 and TRBJ2-2; 7 nucleotides align to TRBD1. Germline trimming cut 2 bases from V and 4 bases from J; bases unmatched to any gene: 2. The CDR3 sequence is 14 residues long. Germline loops: CDR1 SGHRS, CDR2 YFSETQ. The CDR3 spells CASSFGQATGELFF. The CDR3 coding sequence is TGCGCCAGCAGCTTCGGACAGGCCACCGGGGAGCTGTTTTTT. The full variable domain, completed using reference TRBV5-1 and TRBJ2-2, is KAGVTQTPRYLIKTRGQQVTLSCSPISGHRSVSWYQQTPGQGLQFLFEYFSETQRNKGNFPGRFSGRQFSNSRSEMNVSTLELGDSALYLCASSFGQATGELFFGEGSRLTVL.

Ten or more counts support this clonotype. V is TRBV28 and J is TRBJ1-5; the D is unclear. V gave up 3 bases and J gave up 13 bases, with 19 bases separating them. There are 14 residues in the CDR3. Germline V gene lookup returns CDR1 MDHEN and CDR2 SYDVKM. CDR3 nucleotides: TGTGCCAGCAGTTTGCCAACAGAGATCAGAAGGCAGCATTTT. Translated: CASSLPTEIRRQHF.

The sample holds a few counts of this clonotype. The chain combines TRBV12-3 or TRBV12-4 with TRBJ2-7; D is ambiguous. Trimming left V 5 bases short and J 1 base short, with 12 bases between. The CDR3 is made up of 14 amino acids. The DNA of the CDR3 is TGTGCCAGCAGTAAGCGTCGAGATTCCTACGAGCAGTACTTC. This codes for CASSKRRDSYEQYF.

This clonotype has ten or more counts. V gene TRBV7-3 combines with J gene TRBJ2-2; D remains unclear. Germline V gene data show CDR1 as SGHTA and CDR2 as FQGTGA. V was cut by 1 base and J by 5 bases, with 17 bases left in between. The CDR3 loop spans 17 amino acids. The CDR3 sequence: CASSLSEKTLRTGELFF. The CDR3 DNA follows: TGTGCCAGCAGCTTAAGCGAGAAAACGCTAAGAACCGGGGAGCTGTTTTTT.